This entry describes one T cell receptor beta chain. The entry originates in a study of blood T cell repertoires in COVID-19. Study-wide background: The samples span acute and convalescent COVID-19 from the United States, Italy and Spain. In each case, the material was cDNA or gDNA derived from T cells, B-cell-depleted T cells, or PBMCs.

In the source study's methods: Cell counts per sample came from amplifying reference gene primers. Sequencing was performed with immunoSEQ multiplex PCR; in TCRdb, only in-frame clones are kept and a portion is missing. That table supplies the V and J calls and clone size; D and trimming were determined from the DNA. The sample yields more than 200,000 clones, around 83% seen once. The clonotype originates from a woman in her forties or fifties with acute or convalescent COVID-19. The sequencing input was peripheral blood.

CDR3 sequence reads: CAISEGQIYNEQFF. The CDR3 nucleotides read TGTGCCATCAGTGAGGGACAAATCTACAATGAGCAGTTCTTC. The V call is TRBV10-3, the J call TRBJ2-1; tentatively, D is TRBD1 (5 bases). The CDR3 is made up of 14 amino acids. The V end was cut by 2 bases, the J end by 3 bases, with 8 bases between. Per the germline V gene, CDR1 is ENHRY and CDR2 is SYGVKD.